This is a list of T cell receptor beta chains from one sample in a study of control samples from healthy donors and cancer patients. Repertoires were generated with immunoSEQ multiplex PCR, while TCRdb's copy carries only in-frame clones and drops some. The sample has fewer than 100,000 clones, almost 85% seen once. The material sequenced was blood. These TCRs come from an older woman in good health. Both conserved end residues are part of each CDR3. The D gene is left open where the match is weak. Rows may omit the clone size; those that give it use once, few, many or a size class.

j_gene | v_gene | abundance | d_gene | CDR3nt | CDR3aa
TRBJ2-2 | TRBV5-1 | once | - | TGCGCCAGCAGTCCCACGGGGTTGAACACCGGGGAGCTGTTTTTT | CASSPTGLNTGELFF
TRBJ1-1 | TRBV4-1 | - | TRBD1 | TGCGCCAGCAGCCAAGGCTGGACAGGGTCGGGCACTGAAGCTTTCTTT | CASSQGWTGSGTEAFF
TRBJ1-6 | TRBV6-1 | once | TRBD1 | TGTGCCAGCAGTGCGGACAGGGCCTCCTATAATTCACCCCTCCACTTT | CASSADRASYNSPLHF
TRBJ2-7 | TRBV6-5 | - | TRBD2 | TGTGCCAGCAGTTACCTTGGGGGACTAGTGGCCGAGCAGTACTTC | CASSYLGGLVAEQYF
TRBJ2-7 | TRBV18 | - | TRBD1 | TGTGCCAGCTCACCCGGACAGGGGGCGGGGGAGCAGTACTTC | CASSPGQGAGEQYF
TRBJ2-3 | TRBV10-3 | - | TRBD1 | TGTGCCACACAATCAACGGGACAGGGTGCCCTAGATACGCAGTATTTT | CATQSTGQGALDTQYF
TRBJ2-1 | TRBV2 | few | - | TGTGCCAGCAGTGATATAGTCTCCTACAATGAGCAGTTCTTC | CASSDIVSYNEQFF
TRBJ1-2 | TRBV6-6 | - | - | TGTGCCAGCACCGAATGGGGTTATGGTGACTACACCTTC | CASTEWGYGDYTF
TRBJ2-3 | TRBV5-1 | - | - | TGCGCCAGCAGCGGGGGACGGAAAAGCACAGATACGCAGTATTTT | CASSGGRKSTDTQYF
TRBJ2-5 | TRBV27 | - | TRBD1 | TGTGCCAGCAGTTTATCGTGGGACAGGGTGGAGACCCAGTACTTC | CASSLSWDRVETQYF
TRBJ2-7 | TRBV7-9 | - | TRBD1 | TGTGCCAGCAGCAAGAACAGGGGCTACGAGCAGTACTTC | CASSKNRGYEQYF
TRBJ2-1 | TRBV14 | - | TRBD2 | TGTGCCAGCAGCCAAGTTGGGGGGGTGGTTGAGCAGTTCTTC | CASSQVGGVVEQFF
TRBJ1-5 | TRBV23-1 | few | - | TGCGCCAGCAGTCGAGGGGGGCTCTGGGGCAATCAGCCCCAGCATTTT | CASSRGGLWGNQPQHF
TRBJ1-3 | TRBV28 | once | - | TGTGCCAGCAGTTTCCTAGGAGGAGCTTCTGGAAACACCATATATTTT | CASSFLGGASGNTIYF
TRBJ1-2 | TRBV28 | - | TRBD1 | TGTGCCAGCAGCCCTTTGGACAGGCGCTATGGCTACACCTTC | CASSPLDRRYGYTF
TRBJ2-6 | TRBV4-3 | - | TRBD2 | TGCGCCAGCAGCCAGGCGGGGGTCGGGGCCAACGTCCTGACTTTC | CASSQAGVGANVLTF
TRBJ2-7 | TRBV19 | - | - | TGTGCCAGTAGTCCCGGTGGAGGGATCTCCTACGAGCAGTACTTC | CASSPGGGISYEQYF
TRBJ2-2 | TRBV19 | once | - | TGTGCCAGTACTGCCTCGGGGCGGGGAAACACCGGGGAGCTGTTTTTT | CASTASGRGNTGELFF
TRBJ2-2 | TRBV2 | - | - | TGTGCCAGCAGTGAAAGGGAAACCGGGGAGCTGTTTTTT | CASSERETGELFF
TRBJ1-2 | TRBV21-1 | - | - | TGTGCCAGCAGCAAATGTCCACAGGGAACAATCTATGGCTACACCTTC | CASSKCPQGTIYGYTF
TRBJ2-7 | TRBV29-1 | - | TRBD2 | TGCAGCGTTGAAGGACTAGCGGGATACGAGCAGTACTTC | CSVEGLAGYEQYF
TRBJ2-7 | TRBV6-5 | - | TRBD1 | TGTGCCAGCAGTTACGGGACAGGGGGAAAGGAGCAGTACTTC | CASSYGTGGKEQYF
TRBJ2-5 | TRBV9 | - | - | TGTGCCAGCAGCGTAGCGGCGGGCCAAGAGACCCAGTACTTC | CASSVAAGQETQYF
TRBJ2-2 | TRBV28 | - | TRBD2 | TGTGCCAGTAGCCGGGGAGGGCACACCGGGGAGCTGTTTTTT | CASSRGGHTGELFF
TRBJ2-7 | TRBV11-2 | - | - | TGTGCCAGCAGCTTAGGGGTGGGGGAGCAGTACTTC | CASSLGVGEQYF
TRBJ1-1 | TRBV18 | - | - | TGTGCCAGCCTACCACTGGCAGGGAACACTGAAGCTTTCTTT | CASLPLAGNTEAFF
TRBJ2-3 | TRBV4-1 | - | - | TGCGCCAGCAGCCAAGATTTAGCGAGGGAGACAGATACGCAGTATTTT | CASSQDLARETDTQYF
TRBJ1-5 | TRBV6-1 | few | - | TGTGCCAGCAGTGAAGGAAGGGTGGTGGCCCAGCATTTT | CASSEGRVVAQHF
TRBJ1-5 | TRBV27 | - | TRBD1 | TGTGCCAGCAGTCCCGGACAGGGGGCTTATAGCAATCAGCCCCAGCATTTT | CASSPGQGAYSNQPQHF
TRBJ1-2 | TRBV6-5 | - | - | TGTGCCAGCATAGAGAGAGGGAACTATGGCTACACCTTC | CASIERGNYGYTF
TRBJ2-2 | TRBV7-2 | few | TRBD2 | TGTGCCAGCAGCTCCGGGACTAGCGGTCCCGGGGAGCTGTTTTTT | CASSSGTSGPGELFF
TRBJ2-5 | TRBV7-9 | - | - | TGTGCCAGCAGCGCCATGGACCCCCCCCGCCGAGAGACCCAGTACTTC | CASSAMDPPRRETQYF
TRBJ1-4 | TRBV18 | once | - | TGTGCCAGCTCACCAACTGCAACTAATGAAAAACTGTTTTTT | CASSPTATNEKLFF
TRBJ1-3 | TRBV2 | once | TRBD1 | TGTGCCAGCATCTCACGGGACAGGGGGCGGGAAAGTGGAAACACCATATATTTT | CASISRDRGRESGNTIYF
TRBJ2-3 | TRBV6-1 | - | - | TGTGCCAGCAGTGAATTAGGGACCCCCACAGATACGCAGTATTTT | CASSELGTPTDTQYF
TRBJ1-4 | TRBV9 | - | - | TGTGCCAGCAGCGTCACAGGTATTGCTAATGAAAAACTGTTTTTT | CASSVTGIANEKLFF
TRBJ1-4 | TRBV18 | - | TRBD1 | TGTGCCAGCTCACCGCAGGGGGGAACTAATGAAAAACTGTTTTTT | CASSPQGGTNEKLFF
TRBJ1-3 | TRBV11-2 | - | - | TGTGCCAGCAGCTTAATCCGGGACACCAGAAACACCATATATTTT | CASSLIRDTRNTIYF
TRBJ1-2 | TRBV19 | - | - | TGTGCCAGTAGTGTTCAGGGTGATGGCTACACCTTC | CASSVQGDGYTF
TRBJ2-3 | TRBV4-1 | - | TRBD1 | TGCGCCAGCAGCCAAGTACAGGGGGCTGGCACAGATACGCAGTATTTT | CASSQVQGAGTDTQYF
TRBJ2-2 | TRBV19 | - | - | TGTGCCAGTAGTATGTATAGGGGCCCCCCAGACACCGGGGAGCTGTTTTTT | CASSMYRGPPDTGELFF
TRBJ2-1 | TRBV7-9 | - | TRBD2 | TGTGCCAGCAGCTCTTTTTCTAGCGGACACAATGAGCAGTTCTTC | CASSSFSSGHNEQFF
TRBJ2-7 | TRBV6-5 | - | TRBD2 | TGTGCCAGCCGGGGACTAGCGGGAGATTACGAGCAGTACTTC | CASRGLAGDYEQYF
TRBJ2-3 | TRBV4-1 | - | TRBD2 | TGCGCCAGCAGCCAAATCAGCGGGAGGGCCCCCGATACGCAGTATTTT | CASSQISGRAPDTQYF
TRBJ2-7 | TRBV4-2 | - | - | TGTGCCAGCAGCCAAGAAGCGAGCCACTACGAGCAGTACTTC | CASSQEASHYEQYF
TRBJ2-1 | TRBV13 | - | - | TGTGCCAGCCGGTGGAACAATGAGCAGTTCTTC | CASRWNNEQFF
TRBJ1-5 | TRBV27 | - | - | TGTGCCAGCAGGGGGGCAGACCTGTATAGCAATCAGCCCCAGCATTTT | CASRGADLYSNQPQHF